One TCR beta chain is described in this entry. Its antigen remains unidentified. PCR amplification relied on 60 Vbeta primers (plus 13 Jbeta primers). Sequencing was performed with immunoSEQ multiplex PCR; in TCRdb, only in-frame clones are kept and a portion is missing. This sample has some 70,000 clones; roughly 80% occur once, and the top ten carry 2.4%. These data come from a study of cytomegalovirus exposure and HLA in healthy donors. The CDR3 spans 17 residues. The ends were cut back, 2 bases at V and 2 bases at J, with 17 bases in the middle. In germline, CDR1 is SGHDN, CDR2 FVKESK. Study findings and constraints: A later analysis reportedly found fewer N-insertions in an Asian-associated ancestry cluster than the roughly 680-donor mean. Indistinguishable V segments, including TRBV6-2 and TRBV6-3, were excluded.

This TCR derives from a woman between 45 and 65 years old in good health and CMV-seronegative. Material: PBMCs. The rearrangement uses TRBV14 and TRBJ2-3, with D possibly TRBD1 on 6 matching bases. This CDR3 is CASSQLDSWKVTDTQYF. The CDR3, as DNA: TGTGCCAGCAGCCAACTGGACAGTTGGAAGGTCACAGATACGCAGTATTTT. The whole variable domain, remainder taken from reference TRBV14 and TRBJ2-3, is EAGVTQFPSHSVIEKGQTVTLRCDPISGHDNLYWYRRVMGKEIKFLLHFVKESKQDESGMPNNRFLAERTGGTYSTLKVQPAELEDSGVYFCASSQLDSWKVTDTQYFGPGTRLTVL.